The 30 T cell receptor beta chains in this list originate from one sample, sequenced in a study of blood T cell repertoires in COVID-19. Assay: immunoSEQ multiplex PCR; the TCRdb copy retains only in-frame clones and omits some. Here the sample spans hundreds of thousands of clones, about 90% being singletons. The sample was peripheral blood. The receptors were gathered from a man aged 18 to 29 with COVID-19, enrolled during active disease.

V is TRBV4-1 and J is TRBJ1-3; no reliable D call. The CDR3 consists of 15 residues. Germline V lookup: CDR1 MGHRA, CDR2 YSYEKL. Trimming left V 1 base short and J 2 bases short, with 9 bases between. The CDR3 DNA reads as TGCGCCAGCAGCCAAGTCTATACAGCTGGAAACACCATATATTTT. As protein: CASSQVYTAGNTIYF.

V is TRBV3-1 (or the pseudogene TRBV3-2) and J is TRBJ2-6; D uncertain. CDR1 is LGHDT and CDR2 is YNNKEL in the germline V gene (reference sequence). Trimming took 2 bases from V and 1 from J, leaving 9 bases between them. The CDR3 contains 16 residues. The CDR3 DNA follows: TGTGCCAGCAGCCAATTCCCCTTATCTGGGGCCAACGTCCTGACTTTC. Its protein product is CASSQFPLSGANVLTF.

This clone was detected only once. The V gene is TRBV24-1, the J gene TRBJ2-7; no definite D call. This CDR3 comprises 16 residues. V was pared by 4 bases and J by 2 bases, with 17 bases between. From germline, CDR1 is KGHDR and CDR2 SFDVKD. The CDR3 DNA follows: TGTGCCACCAGTGACCCCGACTCCCACTCCCCCTACGAGCAGTACTTC. This gives the protein CATSDPDSHSPYEQYF.

This rearrangement joins TRBV2 to TRBJ2-7, with TRBD1 matching over 9 bases. CDR3 length equals 13 residues. After removal of 6 bases from V and 2 bases from J, the junction contained 2 bases not matched to a gene. CDR1 SNHLY and CDR2 FYNNEI come from the germline V gene. The CDR3 protein is CASSTGGPYEQYF. CDR3 bases: TGTGCCAGCAGCACAGGGGGCCCCTACGAGCAGTACTTC.

This clone was picked up a small number of times. This sequence joins TRBV2 and TRBJ1-5; D unresolved. Trimming left V 4 bases short and J 6 bases short, with 10 bases between. The V gene's germline CDR1 is SNHLY and CDR2 FYNNEI. The CDR3 has 13 amino acids. CDR3 protein: CASSGEQSQPQHF. The CDR3 bases are TGTGCCAGCAGTGGGGAGCAGAGTCAGCCCCAGCATTTT.

V and J are TRBV2 and TRBJ1-5, with unresolved D. The germline V gene encodes CDR1 SNHLY and CDR2 FYNNEI. The V end was cut by 5 bases, the J end by 4 bases, with 9 bases between. The CDR3 has 13 amino acids. The CDR3 DNA follows: TGTGCCAGCAGTCAAACGGGGAATCAGCCCCAGCATTTT. This sequence encodes CASSQTGNQPQHF.

V gene TRBV12-3 or TRBV12-4 combines with J gene TRBJ1-2, with 8 bases that match TRBD1. The ends lost 6 bases at V and 7 bases at J; junction bases unmatched: 7. The CDR3 contains 13 residues. The CDR3 is CASSDRGIGGYTF. The CDR3 DNA sequence: TGTGCCAGCAGCGACAGGGGAATAGGTGGCTACACCTTC.

The V gene is TRBV13, the J gene TRBJ2-1, with TRBD1 identical over 7 bases. CDR1 and CDR2 from the germline V gene are PRHDT and FYEKMQ (reference sequence). V lost 5 bases, J lost 2 bases, and 3 bases stayed unmatched. CDR3 size: 14 residues. CDR3 DNA: TGTGCCAGCAGCCTGGGACAGCCCTACAATGAGCAGTTCTTC. Its protein product is CASSLGQPYNEQFF.

This chain uses TRBV24-1 with TRBJ2-2; D is possibly TRBD2 (7 bases). Deletions cut 5 bases from V and 5 bases from J, with 20 bases between. This CDR3 has 17 residues. Germline values: CDR1 KGHDR, CDR2 SFDVKD. The CDR3 loop reads CATSAPLGGAKTGELFF. CDR3 DNA sequence: TGTGCCACCAGTGCCCCCCTGGGGGGGGCCAAGACCGGGGAGCTGTTTTTT.

The chain is built from TRBV5-1 and TRBJ2-2; TRBD1 matches 7 bases. Unmatched junction bases numbered 7, after V lost 0 bases and J lost 2 bases. Germline values: CDR1 SGHRS, CDR2 YFSETQ. The CDR3 has 17 amino acids. The CDR3 reads CASSLAGRGGNTGELFF. The DNA of the CDR3 is TGCGCCAGCAGCTTGGCTGGGCGAGGGGGCAACACCGGGGAGCTGTTTTTT.

The V and J genes are TRBV5-1 and TRBJ2-7; D is ambiguous. CDR1 and CDR2 from the germline V gene are SGHRS and YFSETQ. The CDR3 is 14 residues long. The V gene lost 4 bases and the J gene lost 0 bases, with 11 bases spanning the gap. CDR3 nucleotide sequence: TGCGCCAGCAGCCTGCAGGCCGACTCCTACGAGCAGTACTTC. As protein: CASSLQADSYEQYF.

This rearrangement joins TRBV7-8 to TRBJ2-3, with D perhaps TRBD1 (6 bases). Germline CDR1 and CDR2: SGHVS and FQNEAQ. The CDR3 is 16 residues long. Trimming pared 4 bases from V and 4 bases from J, leaving 18 bases between. The CDR3: CASSSGLLQGPDTQYF. The CDR3 region has the DNA TGTGCCAGCAGCTCGGGCCTTCTCCAGGGGCCAGATACGCAGTATTTT.

The chain links TRBV25-1 to TRBJ2-1; D gene unclear. CDR1 is MGHDK, CDR2 SYGVNS, per germline. This CDR3 has 13 residues. The ends were cut back, 3 bases at V and 3 bases at J, with 6 bases in the middle. The CDR3 region has the DNA TGTGCCAGCAGTGATCGACACTACAATGAGCAGTTCTTC. Protein product: CASSDRHYNEQFF.

The V call is TRBV27, the J call TRBJ1-2; 11 bases map to TRBD1. Germline trimming cut 0 bases from V and 5 bases from J; bases unmatched to any gene: 5. This CDR3 has 16 amino acids. Germline CDR1 reads MNHEY; CDR2 reads SMNVEV (reference sequence). The CDR3 DNA sequence: TGTGCCAGCAGTTTATCGGGGACAGGGGGAGTTTATGGCTACACCTTC. This sequence encodes CASSLSGTGGVYGYTF.

The CDR3 region has the DNA TGTGCCAGCAGCGCACTACAGGGCTACGAGCAGTACTTC. This gives the protein CASSALQGYEQYF. The rearrangement joins TRBV9 to TRBJ2-7; tentative D call: TRBD1 (6 bases). The CDR3 is made up of 13 amino acids. V dropped 3 bases and J dropped 3 bases, with 10 bases sitting between them. Germline V gives CDR1 SGDLS, CDR2 YYNGEE.

This chain joins TRBV27 and TRBJ1-5, with TRBD1 matching over 10 bases. Germline CDR1 reads MNHEY; CDR2 reads SMNVEV (reference sequence). V trimming: 3 bases; J trimming: 0 bases; junction bases outside the gene matches: 8. The CDR3 has 18 amino acids. CDR3 sequence (DNA): TGTGCCAGCAGTTTGTTGGGACAGGGGAGGGATAGCAATCAGCCCCAGCATTTT. Its translation: CASSLLGQGRDSNQPQHF.

This CDR3 is CASSTGARIHEQYF. CDR3 coding DNA: TGTGCCAGCAGTACAGGGGCCCGTATCCACGAGCAGTACTTC. This chain uses TRBV7-9 with TRBJ2-7; TRBD1 matches at 7 bases. Germline V gene sequence: CDR1 SEHNR, CDR2 FQNEAQ (reference sequence). This CDR3 has 14 residues. V shed 6 bases and J 5 bases; nucleotides not matched to a gene: 10.

This rearrangement joins TRBV28 to TRBJ1-1, with a possible D match to TRBD1 (6 bases). This CDR3 is built from 13 residues. The V end was cut by 4 bases, the J end by 3 bases, with 9 bases between. Germline lookup yields CDR1 MDHEN and CDR2 SYDVKM. This CDR3 reads CASSSTGYTEAFF. The CDR3 bases are TGTGCCAGCAGTTCTACAGGGTACACTGAAGCTTTCTTT.

About this clone itself: One end of the junction varies from germline; a read error may be responsible. V and J are TRBV7-7 and TRBJ2-7; 8 bases map to TRBD1. CDR3 length: 17 amino acids. CDR1 and CDR2 (germline): SSHAT, FNYEAQ (reference sequence). CDR3: CASRHPGQEDKYYEQYF. The CDR3 coding sequence is TGTGCTAGCAGACATCCGGGACAGGAAGATAAGTACTACGAGCAGTACTTC.

V is TRBV7-8 and J is TRBJ1-2; 8 bases are a match to TRBD1. The CDR3 extends over 12 amino acids. Germline-derived CDR1 and CDR2 are SGHVS and FQNEAQ. V lost 10 bases to trimming and J lost 7 bases; unmatched junction nucleotides: 8. This CDR3 is CATTTGVSGYTF. The CDR3 nucleotides are TGTGCCACCACGACAGGGGTCTCTGGCTACACCTTC.

This chain uses TRBV12-3 or TRBV12-4 with TRBJ1-1, with a possible D match to TRBD1 (6 bases). Trimming took 3 bases from V and 11 from J, leaving 16 bases between them. The CDR3 has 13 residues. CDR3 sequence reads: CASSLAGETEAFF. The CDR3 nucleotides are TGTGCCAGCAGTTTGGCAGGGGAGACGGAGGCTTTCTTT.

The V call is TRBV6-6, the J call TRBJ1-4, with D possibly matching TRBD1 (6 bases). The CDR3 loop spans 14 amino acids. Per germline, CDR1 MNHNY and CDR2 SVGAGI (reference sequence). V was clipped by 6 bases and J by 8 bases, with 16 bases between them. In nucleotides, the CDR3 is TGTGCCAGCAGCCAATTGGGGGCTTGGGAAAAACTGTTTTTT. Amino acids: CASSQLGAWEKLFF.

The chain has TRBV3-1 (or the pseudogene TRBV3-2) and TRBJ1-6; TRBD1 is a possible D gene (5 bases). The germline V gene has CDR1 LGHDT and CDR2 YNNKEL (reference sequence). This CDR3 region has 17 residues. The germline V and J ends were trimmed by 0 bases and 1 base, with 10 bases remaining between them. CDR3 nucleotides: TGTGCCAGCAGCCAAGAATCCCAGGGTTCCTATAATTCACCCCTCCACTTT. Its protein is CASSQESQGSYNSPLHF.

The rearrangement uses TRBV18 and TRBJ1-1, with D tentatively TRBD1 (6 bases). Germline CDR1 reads KGHSH; CDR2 reads LQKENI. The CDR3 is 15 residues long. Trimming pared 2 bases from V and 2 bases from J, leaving 12 bases between. CDR3 amino acids: CASSPGGGGNTEAFF. CDR3 coding DNA: TGTGCCAGCTCACCAGGGGGCGGGGGTAACACTGAAGCTTTCTTT.

The V and J genes are TRBV5-6 and TRBJ1-6; 9 bases fit TRBD1. The CDR3 runs 15 residues. After removal of 4 bases from V and 11 bases from J, the junction contained 10 bases not matched to a gene. Germline CDR1 SGHDT, CDR2 YYEEEE. The CDR3 sequence: CASSRPGTGSPPLHF. In nucleotides, the CDR3 is TGTGCCAGCAGCCGACCTGGGACAGGGTCCCCACCCCTCCACTTT.

The chain combines TRBV7-3 with TRBJ2-1, with 7 bases lining up with TRBD2. This CDR3 has 12 residues. V lost 5 bases and J lost 15; bases outside the gene matches: 10. Germline-derived CDR1 and CDR2 are SGHTA and FQGTGA. As DNA, the CDR3 is TGTGCCAGCAGCCGTGGGGAGGGGAATCTGTTCTTC. Its translation: CASSRGEGNLFF.

The chain has TRBV29-1 and TRBJ2-1; 13 bases align to TRBD2. This CDR3 has 20 residues. V shed 1 base, J shed 0 bases, and the junction held 12 bases outside the gene matches. The V gene's germline CDR1 is SQVTM and CDR2 ANQGSEA. CDR3 in DNA: TGCAGCGTTGAAGGGATACTAGCGGGAGGGGAATATAGCTCCTACAATGAGCAGTTCTTC. Translating gives CSVEGILAGGEYSSYNEQFF.

The rearrangement joins TRBV19 to TRBJ1-1, with a possible D match to TRBD1 (6 bases). CDR3 length equals 14 residues. Trimming removed 5 bases from V and 4 bases from J, with 14 bases in between. From germline, CDR1 is LNHDA and CDR2 SQIVND (reference sequence). The CDR3: CASSYREGGTEAFF. The CDR3 DNA sequence: TGTGCCAGTAGTTACAGGGAGGGGGGCACTGAAGCTTTCTTT.

This chain connects TRBV6-5 to TRBJ2-1; D perhaps matches TRBD2 (5 bases). The ends were cut back, 2 bases at V and 8 bases at J, with 16 bases in the middle. The germline CDR1 and CDR2 sequences are MNHEY and SVGAGI. The CDR3 length is 15 residues. Here the CDR3 reads CASSYNLADRHEQFF. The CDR3, as DNA: TGTGCCAGCAGTTACAATCTAGCCGATAGACATGAGCAGTTCTTC.

V is TRBV11-2 and J is TRBJ1-1, with D unresolved. The CDR3 is 12 residues long. V gave up 5 bases and J gave up 11 bases, with 15 bases separating them. CDR1 and CDR2 from the germline V gene are SGHAT and FQNNGV. The CDR3 bases are TGTGCCAGCAGCAAAAGTGCCGATCGGGCTTTCTTT. Translated, it gives CASSKSADRAFF. The full variable domain, in which reference TRBV11-2 and TRBJ1-1 provide the parts outside the CDR3, is EAGVAQSPRYKIIEKRQSVAFWCNPISGHATLYWYQQILGQGPKLLIQFQNNGVVDDSQLPKDRFSAERLKGVDSTLKIQPAKLEDSAVYLCASSKSADRAFFGQGTRLTVV.